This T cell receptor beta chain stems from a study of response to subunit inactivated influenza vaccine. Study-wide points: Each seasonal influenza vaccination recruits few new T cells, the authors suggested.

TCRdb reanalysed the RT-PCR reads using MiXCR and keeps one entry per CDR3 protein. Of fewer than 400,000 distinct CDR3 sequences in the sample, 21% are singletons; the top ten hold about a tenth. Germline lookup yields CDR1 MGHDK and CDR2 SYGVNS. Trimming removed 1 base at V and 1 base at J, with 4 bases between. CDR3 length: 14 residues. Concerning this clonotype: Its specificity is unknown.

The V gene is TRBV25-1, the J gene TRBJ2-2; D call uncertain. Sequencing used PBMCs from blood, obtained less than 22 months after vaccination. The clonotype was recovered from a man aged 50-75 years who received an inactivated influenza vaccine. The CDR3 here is CASSESGNTGELFF. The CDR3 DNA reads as TGTGCCAGCAGTGAATCCGGGAACACCGGGGAGCTGTTTTTT.